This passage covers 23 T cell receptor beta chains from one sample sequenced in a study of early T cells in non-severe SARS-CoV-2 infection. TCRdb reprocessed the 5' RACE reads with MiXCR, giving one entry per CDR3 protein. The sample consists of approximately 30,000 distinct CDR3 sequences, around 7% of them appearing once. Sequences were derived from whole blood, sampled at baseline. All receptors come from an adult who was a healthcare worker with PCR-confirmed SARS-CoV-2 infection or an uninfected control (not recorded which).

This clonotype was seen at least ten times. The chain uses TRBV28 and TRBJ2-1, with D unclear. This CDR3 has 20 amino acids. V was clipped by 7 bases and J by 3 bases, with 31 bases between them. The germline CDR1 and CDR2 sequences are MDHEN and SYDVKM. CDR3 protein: CASNFRVGVGPRAIYNEQFF. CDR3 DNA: TGTGCCAGCAATTTCCGGGTTGGCGTCGGGCCACGGGCGATCTACAATGAGCAGTTCTTC.

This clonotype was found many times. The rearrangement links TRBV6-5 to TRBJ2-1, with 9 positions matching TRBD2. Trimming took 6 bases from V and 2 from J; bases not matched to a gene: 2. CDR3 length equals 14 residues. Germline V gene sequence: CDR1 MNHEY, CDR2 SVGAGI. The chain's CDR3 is CASRTSGTYNEQFF. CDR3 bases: TGTGCCAGCAGGACTAGCGGTACCTACAATGAGCAGTTCTTC.

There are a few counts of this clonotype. CDR3 amino acids: CASGLREGLEGTDTQYF. The CDR3 DNA reads TGTGCTAGTGGTTTGCGGGAGGGCCTGGAAGGCACAGATACGCAGTATTTT. The chain is built from TRBV12-5 and TRBJ2-3, with 8 bases aligning to TRBD2. From germline, CDR1 is LGHNT and CDR2 FRNRAP. J was trimmed by 1 base and V by 2 bases; bases with no gene match: 8. The CDR3 loop spans 17 amino acids.

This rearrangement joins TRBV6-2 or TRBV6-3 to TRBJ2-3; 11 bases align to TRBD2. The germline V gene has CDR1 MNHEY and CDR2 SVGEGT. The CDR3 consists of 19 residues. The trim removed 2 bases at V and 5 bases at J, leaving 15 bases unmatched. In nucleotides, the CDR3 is TGTGCCAGCAGTTACAGTTTAGGTACTAGCGGGAGTTTGGAAGATACGCAGTATTTT. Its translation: CASSYSLGTSGSLEDTQYF.

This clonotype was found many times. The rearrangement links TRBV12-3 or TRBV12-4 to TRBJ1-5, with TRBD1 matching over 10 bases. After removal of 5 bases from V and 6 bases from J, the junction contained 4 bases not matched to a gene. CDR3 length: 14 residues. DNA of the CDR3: TGTGCCAGCAGTCCCGGACAGGGGGGTCAGCCCCAGCATTTT. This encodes CASSPGQGGQPQHF.

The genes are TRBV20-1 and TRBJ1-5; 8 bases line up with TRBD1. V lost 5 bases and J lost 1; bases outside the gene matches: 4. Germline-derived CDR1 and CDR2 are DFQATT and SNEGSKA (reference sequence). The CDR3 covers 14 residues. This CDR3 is CSASGQASNQPQHF. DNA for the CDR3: TGCAGTGCTTCGGGACAGGCGAGCAATCAGCCCCAGCATTTT.

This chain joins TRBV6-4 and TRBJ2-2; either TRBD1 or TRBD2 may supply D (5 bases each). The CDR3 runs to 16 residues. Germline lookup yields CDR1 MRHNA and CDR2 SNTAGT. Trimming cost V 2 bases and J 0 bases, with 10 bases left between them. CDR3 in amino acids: CASSDRGPPNTGELFF. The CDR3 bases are TGTGCCAGCAGTGACCGGGGCCCGCCGAACACCGGGGAGCTGTTTTTT.

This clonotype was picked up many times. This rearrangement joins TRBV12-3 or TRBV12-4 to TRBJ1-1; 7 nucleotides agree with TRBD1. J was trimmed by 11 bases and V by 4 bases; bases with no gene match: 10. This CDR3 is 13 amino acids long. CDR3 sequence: CASSWPRGRSAFF. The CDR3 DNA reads TGTGCCAGCAGTTGGCCCAGGGGGAGATCGGCTTTCTTT.

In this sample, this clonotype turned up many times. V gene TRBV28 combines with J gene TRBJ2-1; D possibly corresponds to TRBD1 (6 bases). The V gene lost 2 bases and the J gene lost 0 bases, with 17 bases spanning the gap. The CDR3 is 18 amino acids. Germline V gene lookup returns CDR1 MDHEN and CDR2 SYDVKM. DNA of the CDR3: TGTGCCAGCAGTTTAAGCACAGGGTTAGGGTCCTCCTACAATGAGCAGTTCTTC. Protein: CASSLSTGLGSSYNEQFF.

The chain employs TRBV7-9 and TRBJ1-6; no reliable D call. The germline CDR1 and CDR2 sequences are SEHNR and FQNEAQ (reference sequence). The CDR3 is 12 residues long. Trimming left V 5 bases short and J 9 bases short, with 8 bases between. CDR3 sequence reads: CASSTESSPLHF. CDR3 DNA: TGTGCCAGCAGCACCGAGAGTTCACCCCTCCACTTT.

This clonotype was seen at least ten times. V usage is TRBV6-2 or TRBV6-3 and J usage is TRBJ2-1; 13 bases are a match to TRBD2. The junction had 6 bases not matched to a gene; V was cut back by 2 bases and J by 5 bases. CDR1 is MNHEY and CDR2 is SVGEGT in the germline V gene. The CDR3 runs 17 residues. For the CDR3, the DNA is TGTGCCAGCAGTTACACAACTAGCGGGAGGGCCAACAATGAGCAGTTCTTC. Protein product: CASSYTTSGRANNEQFF.

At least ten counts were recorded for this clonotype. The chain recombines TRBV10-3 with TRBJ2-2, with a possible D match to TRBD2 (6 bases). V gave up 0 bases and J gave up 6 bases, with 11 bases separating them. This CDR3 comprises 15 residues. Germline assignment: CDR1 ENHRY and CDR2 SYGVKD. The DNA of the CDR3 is TGTGCCATCAGTGAGTCGGGGCGGGACGCCGGGGAGCTGTTTTTT. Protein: CAISESGRDAGELFF.

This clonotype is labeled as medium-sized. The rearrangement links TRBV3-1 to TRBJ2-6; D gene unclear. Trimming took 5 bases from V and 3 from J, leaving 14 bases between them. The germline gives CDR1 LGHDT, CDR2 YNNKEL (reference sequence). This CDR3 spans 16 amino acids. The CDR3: CASSSDVGNGANVLTF. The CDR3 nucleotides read TGTGCCAGCAGCTCCGACGTAGGAAATGGGGCCAACGTCCTGACTTTC. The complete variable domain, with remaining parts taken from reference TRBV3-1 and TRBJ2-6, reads DTAVSQTPKYLVTQMGNDKSIKCEQNLGHDTMYWYKQDSKKFLKIMFSYNNKELIINETVPNRFSPKSPDKAHLNLHINSLELGDSAVYFCASSSDVGNGANVLTFGAGSRLTVL.

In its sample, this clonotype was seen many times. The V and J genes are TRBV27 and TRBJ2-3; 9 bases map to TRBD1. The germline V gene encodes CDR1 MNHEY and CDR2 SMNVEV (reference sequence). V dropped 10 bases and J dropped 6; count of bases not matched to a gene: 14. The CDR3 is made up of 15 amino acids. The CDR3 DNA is TGTGCCACCTCGGACAGGGGAGCAGTAGCGGATACGCAGTATTTT. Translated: CATSDRGAVADTQYF.

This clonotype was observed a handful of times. The CDR3 spells CSVDSGGPAETQYF. As DNA, the CDR3 is TGCAGCGTTGATTCCGGAGGGCCGGCAGAGACCCAGTACTTC. The gene calls are TRBV29-1 and TRBJ2-5; D possibly corresponds to TRBD2 (6 bases). This CDR3 contains 14 residues. Germline-derived CDR1 and CDR2 are SQVTM and ANQGSEA. The V end lost 3 bases, the J end lost 4 bases, and 15 bases lay between the germline ends.

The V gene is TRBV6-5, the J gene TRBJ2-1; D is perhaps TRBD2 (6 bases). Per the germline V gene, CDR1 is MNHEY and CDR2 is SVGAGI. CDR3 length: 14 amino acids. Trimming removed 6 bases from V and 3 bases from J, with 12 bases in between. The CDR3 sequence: CASSQAGYYNEQFF. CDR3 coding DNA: TGTGCCAGCAGCCAAGCGGGCTACTACAATGAGCAGTTCTTC.

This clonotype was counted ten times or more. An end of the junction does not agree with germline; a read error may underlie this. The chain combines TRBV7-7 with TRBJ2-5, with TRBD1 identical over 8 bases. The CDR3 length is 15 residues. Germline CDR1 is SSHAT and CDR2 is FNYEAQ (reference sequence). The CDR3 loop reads CASSLGQGAGETQYF. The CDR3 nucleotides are TGTGCTAGCAGCTTAGGTCAGGGGGCAGGTGAGACCCAGTACTTC.

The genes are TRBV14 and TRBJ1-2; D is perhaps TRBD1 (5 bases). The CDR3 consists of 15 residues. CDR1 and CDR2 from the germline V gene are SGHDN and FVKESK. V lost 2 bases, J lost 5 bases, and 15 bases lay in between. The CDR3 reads CASSQRRGPGYGYTF. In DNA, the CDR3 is TGTGCCAGCAGCCAAAGGAGGGGCCCAGGATATGGCTACACCTTC.

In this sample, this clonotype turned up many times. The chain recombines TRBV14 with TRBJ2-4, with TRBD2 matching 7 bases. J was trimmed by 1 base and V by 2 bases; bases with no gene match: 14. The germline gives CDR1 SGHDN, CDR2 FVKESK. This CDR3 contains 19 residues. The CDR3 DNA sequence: TGTGCCAGCAGCCAAACTCCCCACCTGATCGGGAGGGCCAAAAACATTCAGTACTTC. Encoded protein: CASSQTPHLIGRAKNIQYF. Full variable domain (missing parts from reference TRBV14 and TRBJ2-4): EAGVTQFPSHSVIEKGQTVTLRCDPISGHDNLYWYRRVMGKEIKFLLHFVKESKQDESGMPNNRFLAERTGGTYSTLKVQPAELEDSGVYFCASSQTPHLIGRAKNIQYFGAGTRLSVL.

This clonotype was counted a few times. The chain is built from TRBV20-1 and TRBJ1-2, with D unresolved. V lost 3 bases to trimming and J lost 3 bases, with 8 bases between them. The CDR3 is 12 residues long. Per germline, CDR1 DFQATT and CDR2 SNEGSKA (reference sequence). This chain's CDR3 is CSARVRDYGYTF. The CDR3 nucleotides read TGCAGTGCTAGGGTGAGGGACTATGGCTACACCTTC.

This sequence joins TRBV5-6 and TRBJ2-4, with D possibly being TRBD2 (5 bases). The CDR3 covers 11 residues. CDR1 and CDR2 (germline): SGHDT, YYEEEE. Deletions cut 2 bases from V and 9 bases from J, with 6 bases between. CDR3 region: CASSLEGIQYF. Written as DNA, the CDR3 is TGTGCCAGCAGCTTAGAGGGCATTCAGTACTTC.

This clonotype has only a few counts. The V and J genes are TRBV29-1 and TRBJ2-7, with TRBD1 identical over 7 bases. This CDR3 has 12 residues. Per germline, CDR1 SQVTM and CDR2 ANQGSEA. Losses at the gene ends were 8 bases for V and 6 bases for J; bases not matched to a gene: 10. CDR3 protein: CSSLRDSFEQYV. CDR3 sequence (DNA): TGCAGCTCCCTCCGGGACAGCTTCGAGCAGTACGTC.

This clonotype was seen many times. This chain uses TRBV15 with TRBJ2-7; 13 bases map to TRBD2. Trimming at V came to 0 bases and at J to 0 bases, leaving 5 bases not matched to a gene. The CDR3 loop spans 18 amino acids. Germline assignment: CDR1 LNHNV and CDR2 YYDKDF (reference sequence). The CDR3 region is CATSRDWGLAGPSYEQYV. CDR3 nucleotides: TGTGCCACCAGCAGAGATTGGGGACTAGCGGGGCCCTCCTACGAGCAGTACGTC.